This note documents a single T cell receptor (beta chain) sequence. Its antigen remains unidentified. The data are from a study of T cells after yellow fever vaccination. Study findings and constraints: Secondary responses were weaker yet peaked faster, day 5 versus 15.

From germline, CDR1 is KGHSH and CDR2 LQKENI. This CDR3 spans 15 amino acids. Trimming removed 3 bases from V and 6 bases from J, with 12 bases in between. A process of 5'RACE template switching, which added a universal primer site and UMIs, was used to make TCR cDNA. TCRdb redid the calling of the 5' RACE reads with MiXCR, one entry per CDR3 protein. Here the sample spans 300,000 to 400,000 distinct CDR3 sequences, under 15% being singletons. Material: CD4+ T cells sorted from PBMCs, obtained 15 days after the yellow fever booster vaccination. This clonotype originated in a man in his late teens or twenties who received the YFV17D yellow fever vaccine. The rearrangement links TRBV18 to TRBJ1-6; no definite D call. CDR3 DNA: TGTGCCAGCTCACCCGTAGCACAGACTAATTCACCCCTCCACTTT. This codes for CASSPVAQTNSPLHF.